This entry describes one T cell receptor beta chain. In its sample, this clonotype was seen a few times. What this receptor recognizes is not known. Base quality data are lacking; no much larger clone is found one base away. The data were taken from a study of patients and donors after allogeneic stem cell transplantation (dated by TCRdb to 2018 to 2021). Preparation of the library involved RT-PCR. Sequenced on a NextSeq 550. In TCRdb, the public reads were trimmed at Q25 with fastp and aligned with MiXCR, with productive beta chains retained. Here each entry gathers all rows of one CDR3 protein and keeps the most common genes and DNA. Across this sample there are 200,000 to 250,000 distinct CDR3 sequences, with around 40% seen only once. About 9.9% of the sample lies in the top ten. The CDR3 runs 16 amino acids, cysteine and phenylalanine included. Just the 48-base CDR3 DNA is kept, in frame starting at base 1. Via the germline V gene (reference sequence), CDR1 is MNHEY and CDR2 SMNVEV. V loses 1 base at its end and J loses 2 bases; junction bases beyond the gene matches: 7.

The rearrangement combines TRBV27 with TRBJ1-2; a stretch of 7 junction bases matches TRBD1. Sequenced material: blood, either unsorted or a sorted T cell fraction (not recorded which). This receptor was obtained from a human donor who was either an allogeneic HSCT recipient or a stem cell or donor lymphocyte infusion donor (not recorded which). It is not recorded whose cells these are; they may come from a transplant donor. The DNA sequence is given as TGTGCCAGCAGTTTATTTAGCCGACAGGGCAACTATGGCTACACCTTC. This codes for CASSLFSRQGNYGYTF.